This entry features one TCR beta chain sequence. Its antigen is unknown. Within one base of it there is no much larger clone, and no base qualities were kept. This sample was included in a study of T cell responses to AZD1222 COVID-19 vaccine (dated by TCRdb to 2020 to 2023). At the level of the whole study: AZD1222 recipients whose second dose came at about 4 weeks and those whose second dose came at about 12 weeks were combined into one group, since spike-specific TCR depth and breadth did not differ between the two schedules. Trial participants were enrolled by age into 18-55, 56-69 and 70-plus year subgroups, with roughly 160, 29 and 62 TCR-sequenced participants respectively. A total of approximately 240 trial participants underwent TCR sequencing, of whom about 210 received two doses of AZD1222 and 26 received two doses of the MenACWY control vaccine.

For this chain, trimming is 4 bases at the V end and 2 bases at the J end, and the number of junction bases without a gene match is 13. The CDR3, from cysteine to phenylalanine, totals 18 residues. Solely the CDR3 DNA is kept, with 54 bases framed from the first base. The germline V gene provides CDR1 SGHNT and CDR2 YENEEA. The CDR3 regions of human TCRbeta chains were analyzed by immunosequencing. On the authors' methods: TCRs in the repertoires were matched against a reference library of SARS-CoV-2-specific TCRs that had been generated with the MIRA antigen-specificity platform. Breadth was defined as the fraction of unique TCRs that were SARS-CoV-2-associated. Depth was defined as the fraction of total T cells that were SARS-CoV-2-associated. Using the MIRA data, every spike-specific TCR was mapped to the spike region that the TCR reacted to and assigned to either a CD4 or a CD8 class. Log10-transformed breadth and depth values were compared by one-way ANOVA with Sidak's multiple comparisons tests. Here the immuneACCESS table is served through TCRdb, limited to in-frame sequences with V and J called. Missing clones are a known gap in these copies; in checked studies unresolved V genes cover under half, and the rest lacks a known reason. V, J and clone size are those of that table, while D and trimming were read from the DNA. Here the sample has over 85,000 clones; about 85% occur a single time. Together, the top ten hold around 3% of the sample.

Broad study findings and their caveats: Participants were mostly white British, with more females than males. The authors suggested clonal diversity may have been underestimated. In the small 56-69-year group, the increase in depth fell short of significance, most likely because of low power. CD4 TCRs associated with the vaccine covered the entire spike protein, and the dominant responses were in regions 160-218 and 743-854. A significant rise in spike-specific TCR breadth and depth was observed after two AZD1222 doses relative to day 0 and relative to MenACWY recipients. No day 14 peak-response samples were available, so repertoires were characterized only after the peak T cell response. Only six or seven AZD1222 recipients were SARS-CoV-2 seropositive at baseline, limiting conclusions about previously exposed vaccinees. Reportedly, close to half of the unique spike-specific TCRs recognized epitopes lying outside the regions that are mutated in the B.1.351 and B.1.1.7 variants.

This sample's time point label indicates: baseline before first vaccination. The vaccinee samples were drawn from two UK trials, COV001 and COV002, one of which was a single-blind randomized controlled phase 2/3 trial testing AZD1222 (ChAdOx1 nCoV-19) in healthy adults. Trial participant PBMC samples were collected at day 0 and day 28 after the second dose for TCRbeta chain sequencing. This receptor was identified in an adult in good health. The sequencing here drew on peripheral blood, taken on day 0 of AZD1222 vaccination. Rearrangement joined TRBV11-3 to TRBJ2-3; 9 middle bases align to TRBD1. The CDR3 reads CASSSRDRVAGDTDTQYF. The DNA sequence reads TGTGCCAGCAGCTCCCGGGACAGGGTCGCCGGGGACACAGATACGCAGTATTTT.